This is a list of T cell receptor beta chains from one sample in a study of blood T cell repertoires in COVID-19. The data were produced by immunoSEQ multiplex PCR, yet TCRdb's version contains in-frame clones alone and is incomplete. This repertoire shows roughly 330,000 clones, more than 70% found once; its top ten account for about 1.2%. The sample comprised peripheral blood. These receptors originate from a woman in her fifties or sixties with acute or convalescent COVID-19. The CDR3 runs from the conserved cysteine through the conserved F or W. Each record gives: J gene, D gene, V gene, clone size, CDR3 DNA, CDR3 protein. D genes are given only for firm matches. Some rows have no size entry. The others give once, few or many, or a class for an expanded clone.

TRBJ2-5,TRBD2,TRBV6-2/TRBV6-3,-,TGTGCCAGCAGTTTCCCTACTAGCGGGGATACCGACAGGGAGACCCAGTACTTC,CASSFPTSGDTDRETQYF
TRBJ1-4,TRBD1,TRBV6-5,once,TGTGCCAGCAGTCGGACAGGGCTAGATGAAAAACTGTTTTTT,CASSRTGLDEKLFF
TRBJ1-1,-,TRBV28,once,TGTGCCAGCAGCCCCAACAGGAACACTGAAGCTTTCTTT,CASSPNRNTEAFF
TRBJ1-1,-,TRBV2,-,TGTGCCAGCAGTGAAGGGTACACAGGGGAAGCTTTCTTT,CASSEGYTGEAFF
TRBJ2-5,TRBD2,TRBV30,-,TGTGCCTGGAGTGGGTTAGCGGGGGGTATGGAGACCCAGTACTTC,CAWSGLAGGMETQYF
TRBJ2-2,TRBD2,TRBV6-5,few,TGTGCCAGCCGATCTAGCGGGGCGAACACCGGGGAGCTGTTTTTT,CASRSSGANTGELFF
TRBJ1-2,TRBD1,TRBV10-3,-,TGTGCCATCAGTGAGACCGGGACAGTTTCCTATGGCTACACCTTC,CAISETGTVSYGYTF
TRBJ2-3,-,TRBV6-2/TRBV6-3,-,TGTGCCAGCAGTTACCAGGCAGGGGTTGCAGATACGCAGTATTTT,CASSYQAGVADTQYF
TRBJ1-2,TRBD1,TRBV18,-,TGTGCCAGCTCACCCGACAGGGGCGCTGACTATGGCTACACCTTC,CASSPDRGADYGYTF
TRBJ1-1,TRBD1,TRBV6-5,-,TGTGCCAGCAGTTATGGGACAGGGATTCACACTGAAGCTTTCTTT,CASSYGTGIHTEAFF
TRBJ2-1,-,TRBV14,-,TGTGCCAGCAGCCAAGAGGACAGTTACAATGAGCAGTTCTTC,CASSQEDSYNEQFF
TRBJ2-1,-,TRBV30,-,TGTGCCTGGATCCCAGGCCCCGCCACTTTCAATGAGCAGTTCTTC,CAWIPGPATFNEQFF
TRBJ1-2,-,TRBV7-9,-,TGTGCCAGCAGCAAACTAGGCCGGGATATGAGGAATGGCTACACCTTC,CASSKLGRDMRNGYTF
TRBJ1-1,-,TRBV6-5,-,TGTGCCAGCAGTTACTCTGGGCAGGAAGCTTTCTTT,CASSYSGQEAFF
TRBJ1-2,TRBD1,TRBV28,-,TGTGCGGGGTTTTCGGGACAGCCCCATGGCTACACCTTC,CAGFSGQPHGYTF
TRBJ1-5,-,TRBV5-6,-,TGTGCCAGCAGCTTGTCCTATTCTAGCAATCAGCCCCAGCATTTT,CASSLSYSSNQPQHF
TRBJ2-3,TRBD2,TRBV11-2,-,TGTGCCAGCAGCCGCGGGCTAGCGGGGGGGAGCACAGATACGCAGTATTTT,CASSRGLAGGSTDTQYF
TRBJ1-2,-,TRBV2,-,TGTGCCAGCAGTGAACCTACGGGGGACGACTATGGCTACACCTTC,CASSEPTGDDYGYTF
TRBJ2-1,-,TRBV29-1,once,TGCAGCGTGGCCCACAATGAGCAGTTCTTC,CSVAHNEQFF
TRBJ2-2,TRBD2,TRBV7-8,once,TGTGCCAGCAGCTTAGCAGGAGCGGGAAGGGCCGGGGAGCTGTTTTTT,CASSLAGAGRAGELFF
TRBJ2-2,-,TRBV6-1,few,TGTGCCAGCAGTGAAGAACTCCTAGGGGAGCTGTTTTTT,CASSEELLGELFF
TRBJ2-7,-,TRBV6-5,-,TGTGCCAGCAGAGCGCTAGCGACCACCTACGAGCAGTACTTC,CASRALATTYEQYF
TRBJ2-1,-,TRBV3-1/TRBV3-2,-,TGTGCCAGCAGCCAGGCGGGTGGTGAGCAGTTCTTC,CASSQAGGEQFF
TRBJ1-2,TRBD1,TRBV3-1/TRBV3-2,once,TGTGCCAGCAGCCAAGCCACAGGGGGATATGGCTACACCTTC,CASSQATGGYGYTF
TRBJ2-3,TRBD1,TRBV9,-,TGTGCCAGCAGCCTCCCCGGACAGGGTCAGGATACGCAGTATTTT,CASSLPGQGQDTQYF
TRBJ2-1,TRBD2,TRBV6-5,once,TGTGCCAGCAAGTTTAGCGGGAGTTACAATGAGCAGTTCTTC,CASKFSGSYNEQFF
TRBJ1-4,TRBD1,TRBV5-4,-,TGTGCCAGCAGCGATAGAGGGGGCGCGAGAGAAAAACTGTTTTTT,CASSDRGGAREKLFF
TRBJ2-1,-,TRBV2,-,TGTGCCAGCAGTGAATTGGCTAGCAATGAGCAGTTCTTC,CASSELASNEQFF
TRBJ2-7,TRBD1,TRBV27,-,TGTGCCAGCAGTACCCCAGGGGGTGGGTCCGAATGGTACTTC,CASSTPGGGSEWYF
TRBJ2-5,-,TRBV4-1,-,TGCGCCAGCAGCCAGCCCGTCGGGAAAGAGACCCAGTACTTC,CASSQPVGKETQYF
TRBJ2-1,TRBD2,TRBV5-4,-,TGTGCCAGCAGCTTGGAGCTAGCGGGATACAATGAGCAGTTCTTC,CASSLELAGYNEQFF
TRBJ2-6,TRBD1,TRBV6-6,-,TGTGCCAGCAGTCTTTATTACCGGGACAGCTCTGGGGCCAACGTCCTGACTTTC,CASSLYYRDSSGANVLTF
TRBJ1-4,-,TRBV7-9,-,TGTGCCAGCAGCTTAGAAATCGCAGCAACTAATGAAAAACTGTTTTTT,CASSLEIAATNEKLFF
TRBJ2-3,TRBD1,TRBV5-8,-,TGTGCCAGCAGCTTGGGACAGGGGATTCTCACAGATACGCAGTATTTT,CASSLGQGILTDTQYF
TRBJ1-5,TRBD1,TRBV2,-,TGTGCCAGCAGTCCGGGACAGGGATTTAGCAATCAGCCCCAGCATTTT,CASSPGQGFSNQPQHF
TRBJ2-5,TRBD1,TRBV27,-,TGTGCCAGCAGTCCAGACAGGGTTCGTTGGGAAGAGACCCAGTACTTC,CASSPDRVRWEETQYF
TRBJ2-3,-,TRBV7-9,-,TGTGCCAGCAGCCACAGCGGTAGCACAGATACGCAGTATTTT,CASSHSGSTDTQYF
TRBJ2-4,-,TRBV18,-,TGTGCCAGCTCACCTACGCAGGGTCAAAACATTCAGTACTTC,CASSPTQGQNIQYF
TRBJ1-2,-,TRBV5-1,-,TGCGCCAGCAGCTTGGCAGGGTTGGGCGGCTACACCTTC,CASSLAGLGGYTF
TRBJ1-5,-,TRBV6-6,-,TGTGCCAGCAGTTACCTCCAGGGGTTGAATCAGCCCCAGCATTTT,CASSYLQGLNQPQHF
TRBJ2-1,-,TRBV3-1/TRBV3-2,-,TGTGCCAGCGGTCAGGGTTACAATGAGCAGTTCTTC,CASGQGYNEQFF
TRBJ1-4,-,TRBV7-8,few,TGTGCCAGCAGCTTAACTTGGGGCGAAAAACTGTTTTTT,CASSLTWGEKLFF
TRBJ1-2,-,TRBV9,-,TGTGCCAGCAGGTCCTCTAACAGAAACTATGGCTACACCTTC,CASRSSNRNYGYTF
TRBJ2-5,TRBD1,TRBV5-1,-,TGCGCCAGTCGTAAACAGGGGGGTGTGGAGACCCAGTACTTC,CASRKQGGVETQYF
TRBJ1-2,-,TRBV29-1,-,TGCAGCGTGGAGACCGGGAGCTACTATGGCTACACCTTC,CSVETGSYYGYTF
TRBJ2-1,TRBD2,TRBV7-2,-,TGTGCCAGCAGTGACACGGGCGGGGGGCAGTTCTTC,CASSDTGGGQFF
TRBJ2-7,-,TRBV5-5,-,TGTGCCAGCAGCTTGGGTGAGGGAAGGACCTACGAGCAGTACTTC,CASSLGEGRTYEQYF
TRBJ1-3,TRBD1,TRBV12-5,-,TGTGCTAGTGGCCAGGGGGCGAACACCATATATTTT,CASGQGANTIYF
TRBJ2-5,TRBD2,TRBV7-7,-,TGTGCCAGCAGCTTAGCTAGACTAGCCGAGACCCAGTACTTC,CASSLARLAETQYF